The clone carrying this T cell receptor beta chain was recorded once. Its antigen is as yet unknown. This entry belongs to a study of vaccination and CD4 T cells after COVID-19. Study context: Spike peptides, overlapping and drawn from SARS-CoV-2, HCoV-NL63, HCoV-OC43 and HCoV-229E, were used to stimulate cells.

As for treatment: roughly 11-day PBMC culture with coronavirus spike peptide pools or control peptides (ViraFEST assay). With peptide pools, ViraFEST first expanded antigen-specific T cells and afterwards sequenced their TCRs. At days 3 and 7, half the medium was exchanged for fresh IL-2 medium. The CDR3 totals 15 residues. Germline V gives CDR1 ENHRY, CDR2 SYGVKD. V shed 0 bases and J 4 bases; nucleotides not matched to a gene: 4. Sequencing of cultured CD4+ T cell DNA used the Oncomine TCR Beta short-read assay. TCRdb passed the PCR reads through MiXCR, listing each CDR3 protein once. This sample has about 30,000 distinct CDR3 sequences, with roughly 57% found just once.

The sample in question was CD4+ T cells from blood, cultured in vitro, obtained after SARS-CoV-2 vaccination. The receptor was derived from a human donor who received a COVID-19 vaccine. The chain combines TRBV10-3 with TRBJ2-3, with 7 positions matching TRBD2. The CDR3 sequence: CAISESPGGSDTQYF. DNA of the CDR3: TGTGCCATCAGTGAGTCACCGGGAGGCTCAGATACGCAGTATTTT.